This is a list of T cell receptor beta chains from one sample in a study of blood T cells in healthy people across ages. TCRdb re-analysed the 5' RACE reads in MiXCR, keeping a single row per CDR3 protein. The sample includes around 800,000 distinct CDR3 sequences, roughly 44% seen only once; the top ten take approximately 19%. The specimen sequenced was blood. These receptor sequences come from a man between 60 and 75 years old in good health. Each CDR3 is given with its conserved first and last residue. Each record gives: clone size, V gene, J gene, D gene, CDR3 DNA, CDR3 protein. A D gene is named only where the DNA matches it firmly. Where a row states a size, it is once, few, many or the class of an expanded clone; other rows omit it.

>few|TRBV20-1|TRBJ2-7|TRBD1
TGCAGTGCTCCGCGGACAGGGGGGACCACTAACGAGCAGTACTTC
CSAPRTGGTTNEQYF
>-|TRBV5-1|TRBJ2-6|-
TGCGCCAGCAGTGTGACCATCTCTGGGGCCAACGTCCTGACTTTC
CASSVTISGANVLTF
>-|TRBV10-3|TRBJ2-5|-
TGTGCCATCAGGAACAGGGATGAGCAGTACTTC
CAIRNRDEQYF
>few|TRBV27|TRBJ2-3|TRBD1
TGTGCCAGCAGGAGGGACAGTCAAGGGGATACGCAGTATTTT
CASRRDSQGDTQYF
>once|TRBV20-1|TRBJ1-4|-
TGCAGTGCTAGGGCAGGAGCAACTAGTGAAAAACTGTTTTTT
CSARAGATSEKLFF
>-|TRBV20-1|TRBJ1-5|-
TGCAGTGCAAAAACATCGAGCAATCAGCCCCAGCATTTT
CSAKTSSNQPQHF
>few|TRBV7-2|TRBJ1-2|-
TGTGCCAGCAGCGCCCAAAGGGGAGACTATGGCTACACCTTC
CASSAQRGDYGYTF
>-|TRBV20-1|TRBJ2-4|-
TGCAGTGTAACTTCTGTGGGTAGCCTGACCAAAAACATTCAGTACTTC
CSVTSVGSLTKNIQYF
>-|TRBV25-1|TRBJ2-1|-
TGTGCCAGCAGTGAAATAGCCTCCGGGGATGAGCAGTTCTTC
CASSEIASGDEQFF
>few|TRBV5-4|TRBJ2-6|TRBD2
TGTGCCAGCAGCTCCCGGATGGGGACGGGGGGCTCTGGGGCCAACGTCCTGACTTTC
CASSSRMGTGGSGANVLTF
>-|TRBV25-1|TRBJ2-1|-
TGTGCCAGCACTGCCCTCAATGAGCAGTTCTTC
CASTALNEQFF
>-|TRBV7-2|TRBJ2-2|TRBD2
TGTGCCAGCAGCCCCGTGACTAGCAGCACCGGGGAGCTGTTTTTT
CASSPVTSSTGELFF
>few|TRBV13|TRBJ2-5|-
TGTGCCAGCAGCGCCCAGCTCCGGGGGAAACAAGAGACCCAGTACTTC
CASSAQLRGKQETQYF
>-|TRBV11-2|TRBJ2-7|-
TGTGCCAGCAGCTCCATAGACAGGTCACGCTACGAGCAGTACTTC
CASSSIDRSRYEQYF
>-|TRBV18|TRBJ1-2|TRBD1
TGTGCCAGCTCACCATATGAGGACAGGGAAGGTGGCTACACCTTC
CASSPYEDREGGYTF
>-|TRBV9|TRBJ2-1|-
TGTGCCAGCAGCGTAGGCGGGACCGACAATGAGCAGTTCTTC
CASSVGGTDNEQFF
>-|TRBV7-2|TRBJ1-1|-
TGTGCCAGCAGCTTAGAAGCGGGGGGCACTGAAGTTTTCTTT
CASSLEAGGTEVFF
>-|TRBV7-3|TRBJ2-3|-
TGTGCCAGCAGCTTAGAAAGGGTCGCCGATACGCAGTATTTT
CASSLERVADTQYF
>few|TRBV7-6|TRBJ2-7|-
TGTGCCAGCAGCTCCATGGGCGGCGGGTACGAGCAGTACTTC
CASSSMGGGYEQYF
>-|TRBV20-1|TRBJ1-6|-
TGCAGTGCTAGAACTCGGACAAATCGGGGCTATAATTCACCCCTCCACTTT
CSARTRTNRGYNSPLHF
>few|TRBV6-6|TRBJ1-2|TRBD1
TGTGCCAGTCGGCCAGGGGGCACAAACTATGGCTACACCTTC
CASRPGGTNYGYTF
>-|TRBV13|TRBJ2-1|TRBD2
TGTGCCAGCAGCCCTGGCGGGGGAGCGGCCTACAATGAGCAGTTCTTC
CASSPGGGAAYNEQFF
>-|TRBV6-5|TRBJ2-6|TRBD1
TGTGCCAGCAGATACGGGACAGGGGGTCGGGTCCCTGGGGCCAACGTCCTGACTTTC
CASRYGTGGRVPGANVLTF
>-|TRBV29-1|TRBJ2-5|TRBD1
TGCAGCGTTGCTCATCCGACAGGGGTAGAGACCCAGTACTTC
CSVAHPTGVETQYF
>once|TRBV6-6|TRBJ1-4|-
TGTGCCAGCACCAAGAACCCAACTAATGAAAAACTGTTTTTT
CASTKNPTNEKLFF
>-|TRBV21-1|TRBJ1-2|-
TGTGCCAGCAGGAGAGACCACTGGGGCTACACCTTC
CASRRDHWGYTF
>few|TRBV7-2|TRBJ2-5|-
TGTGCCAGCAGCTTATTTTATCTCGGAGAGACCCAGTACTTC
CASSLFYLGETQYF
>few|TRBV5-1|TRBJ2-3|-
TGCGCCAGCAGCTTGGCCGAACCTAGCACAGATACGCAGTATTTT
CASSLAEPSTDTQYF
>-|TRBV5-1|TRBJ1-5|TRBD1
TGCGCCAGCAGCGCGACAGGGAAGGAGCCCCAGCATTTT
CASSATGKEPQHF
>-|TRBV6-6|TRBJ1-3|TRBD1
TGTGCCAGCAGTTACTCCCGACAGGGTTCCTCTGGAAACACCATATATTTT
CASSYSRQGSSGNTIYF
>-|TRBV7-3|TRBJ2-3|-
TGTGCCAGCAGTCGGTCGGTGGGGGCAGATACGCAGTATTTT
CASSRSVGADTQYF
>-|TRBV12-3/TRBV12-4|TRBJ1-5|-
TGTGCCAGCAGTCTACAGCAACTTCAGCCCCAGCATTTT
CASSLQQLQPQHF
>few|TRBV29-1|TRBJ2-1|TRBD2
TGCAGCGTTACAAAAGGACTAGCGGGGGGGGCCAATGAGCAGTTCTTC
CSVTKGLAGGANEQFF
>-|TRBV28|TRBJ2-7|-
TGTGCCAGCAACCGCCCTAGCCTTAGCGAGCAGTACTTC
CASNRPSLSEQYF
>few|TRBV2|TRBJ1-6|TRBD1
TGTGCCAGCAATACCGGGACAGGGAGCTCACCCCTCCACTTT
CASNTGTGSSPLHF
>-|TRBV6-2/TRBV6-3|TRBJ2-7|-
TGTGCCAGCATTGGTGTATACGAGCAGTACTTC
CASIGVYEQYF
>-|TRBV27|TRBJ2-3|-
TGTGCCAGCAGTTTATCGGCGGCTTGGGGTACGCAGTATTTT
CASSLSAAWGTQYF
>-|TRBV12-3/TRBV12-4|TRBJ2-3|TRBD2
TGTGCCAGCAGACCTAAAGCGGGGGGGCCCGCAGATACGCAGTATTTT
CASRPKAGGPADTQYF
>-|TRBV20-1|TRBJ2-1|-
TGCAGTGCTAGAGAAAACAGCTACGAGCAGTTCTTC
CSARENSYEQFF
>-|TRBV7-8|TRBJ2-7|-
TGTGCCAGCAGCTTCTTTGGTGGGGGACGCTCCTACGAGCAGTACTTC
CASSFFGGGRSYEQYF
>few|TRBV7-2|TRBJ2-1|TRBD1
TGTGCCAGCAGCCGGGACAGGGACAATGAGCAGTTCTTC
CASSRDRDNEQFF
>-|TRBV2|TRBJ2-3|TRBD1
TGTGCCAGCAGGAATCGACAGGGTTCCACAGATACGCAGTATTTT
CASRNRQGSTDTQYF
>-|TRBV14|TRBJ2-5|TRBD2
TGTGCCAGCAGCAGATACAGTTCTAGCGGTGATTACGAGCAGAACTTC
CASSRYSSSGDYEQNF
>many|TRBV12-3/TRBV12-4|TRBJ2-7|-
TGTGCCAGCAGTTTAACAGGGAATCCCTCCTACGAGCAGTACTTC
CASSLTGNPSYEQYF
>-|TRBV20-1|TRBJ2-3|TRBD1
TGCAGCGCCCCGGACAGGGGGGCAGATACGCAGTATTTT
CSAPDRGADTQYF
>many|TRBV18|TRBJ1-2|TRBD1
TGTGCCAGCTCACGCGCATTGGACAGGGGGAATTATGGCTACACCTTC
CASSRALDRGNYGYTF
>-|TRBV25-1|TRBJ2-3|-
TGTGCCAGCAGTGTGTGGGCAGATACGCAGTATTTT
CASSVWADTQYF
>many|TRBV12-3/TRBV12-4|TRBJ2-7|-
TGTGCCAGCAGTTTATCCGCCTACGAGCAGTACTTC
CASSLSAYEQYF
>-|TRBV7-3|TRBJ1-1|-
TGTGCCAGCAGCTGTACAGGAAAAACTGAAGCTTTCTTT
CASSCTGKTEAFF
>-|TRBV6-6|TRBJ2-3|TRBD1
TGTGCCAGCAGTTCACGACCGGGGACAGAGGACAGCGATCAGTATTTT
CASSSRPGTEDSDQYF
>-|TRBV15|TRBJ1-4|-
TGTGCCACCAGCCCTCGACAGGCAACTAATGAAAAACTGTTTTTT
CATSPRQATNEKLFF
>-|TRBV7-2|TRBJ2-1|-
TGTGCCAGCAGCACTAGGACCTCTTCCTACAATGAGCAGTTCTTC
CASSTRTSSYNEQFF
>few|TRBV29-1|TRBJ2-5|TRBD2
TGCAGCGTAGAGACCGGGACTAGGAAAGAGACCCAGTACTTC
CSVETGTRKETQYF
>-|TRBV6-5|TRBJ2-7|-
TGTGCCAGCAGTCGATCGGGACGGCCTTACGAGCAGTACTTC
CASSRSGRPYEQYF
>few|TRBV20-1|TRBJ1-1|-
TGCAGTGCTAGAGTCGTGATGAACACTGAAGCTTTCTTT
CSARVVMNTEAFF
>-|TRBV2|TRBJ1-5|-
TGTGCCAGCAGAACAGGGACTGGTCAGCCCCAGCATTTT
CASRTGTGQPQHF
>-|TRBV4-1|TRBJ2-6|-
TGCGCCAGCAGCCAAGATAGGGAGGGGGGCGCGAAGGGGTCTGGGGCCAACGTCCTGACTTTC
CASSQDREGGAKGSGANVLTF